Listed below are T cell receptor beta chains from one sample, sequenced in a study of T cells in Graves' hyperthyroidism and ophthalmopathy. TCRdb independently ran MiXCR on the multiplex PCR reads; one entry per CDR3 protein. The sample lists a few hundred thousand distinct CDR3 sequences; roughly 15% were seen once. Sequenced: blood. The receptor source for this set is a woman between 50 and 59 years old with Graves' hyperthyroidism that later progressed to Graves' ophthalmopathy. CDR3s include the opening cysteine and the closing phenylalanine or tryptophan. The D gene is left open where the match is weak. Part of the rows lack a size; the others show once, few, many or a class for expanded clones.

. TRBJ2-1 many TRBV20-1 TGCAGTGCTAGGAGGGGGCGGGGTGGGAATGAGCAGTTCTTC CSARRGRGGNEQFF
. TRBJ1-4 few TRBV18 TGTGCCAGCTCACCTCAAGTGACTACTAATGAAAAACTGTTTTTT CASSPQVTTNEKLFF
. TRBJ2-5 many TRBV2 TGTGCCAGCAGCGGACAGTTTGCCCAAGAGACCCAGTACTTC CASSGQFAQETQYF
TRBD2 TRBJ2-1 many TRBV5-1 TGCGCCAGCAGCTTGATGGCTAGCGGCTACAATGAGCAGTTCTTC CASSLMASGYNEQFF
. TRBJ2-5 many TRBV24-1 TGTGCCACCAGTGATTTCCCGTCCCGCGGCAGGCATTGGGTACAAGAGACCCAGTACTTC CATSDFPSRGRHWVQETQYF
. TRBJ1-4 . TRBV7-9 TGCGCCAGCAGCCTCAGGGGTCCCGATGAAAGACTGTTTTTT CASSLRGPDERLFF
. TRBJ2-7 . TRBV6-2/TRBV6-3 TGTGCCAGCAGTCGGACTAGGCCGGGGGCAAACTACGAGGGGCAGTACTTC CASSRTRPGANYEGQYF
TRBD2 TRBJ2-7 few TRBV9 TGTGCCAGCAGCGCACCGGGACTAGCGGCCCCATACGAGCAGTACTTC CASSAPGLAAPYEQYF
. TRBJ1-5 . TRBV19 TGTGCCAGTAGTATTTCGCCCCAGCATTTT CASSISPQHF
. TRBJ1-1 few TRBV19 TGTGCCAGTAGTGCAGCTATGAACACTGAAGCTTTCTTT CASSAAMNTEAFF
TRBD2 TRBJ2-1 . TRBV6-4 TGCGCCAGCAGTGTGGCTAGCGGGTCCAATGAGCAGTTCTTC CASSVASGSNEQFF
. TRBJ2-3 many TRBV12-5 TGTGCTAGTGGTTTGGTGGGGCACCAACTCCCGGAAGATACGCAGTATTTT CASGLVGHQLPEDTQYF
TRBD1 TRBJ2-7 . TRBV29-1 TGCAGCGTGGCCCGGACAGGGGGCAGTTACGAGCAGTACTTC CSVARTGGSYEQYF
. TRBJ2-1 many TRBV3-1 TGTGCCAGCAGCATTAATTGGAATGAGCAGTTCTTC CASSINWNEQFF
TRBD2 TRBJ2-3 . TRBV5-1 TGCGCCAGCAGGAGGACTAGCGGGAGCTCAGATACGCAGTATTTT CASRRTSGSSDTQYF
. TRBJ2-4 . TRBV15 TGTGCCACCAGCGGACAATCCCTCTTTCAGTACTTC CATSGQSLFQYF
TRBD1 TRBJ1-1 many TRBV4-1 TGCGCCAGCAGCCACAGCCTGAGGACAGGGGATGTAAGCACTGAAGCTTTCTTT CASSHSLRTGDVSTEAFF
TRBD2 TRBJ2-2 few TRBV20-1 TGCAGTGCTAGCCCTAGCGGGCCTGTGTCAACCGGGGAGCTGTTTTTT CSASPSGPVSTGELFF
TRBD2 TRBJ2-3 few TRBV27 TGTGCCAGCAGTCCCCTGTTGGCTAGCGGGAGAGGGACTAGCACAGATACGCAGTATTTT CASSPLLASGRGTSTDTQYF
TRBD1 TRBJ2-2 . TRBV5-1 TGCGCCAGCCATGCGGGGACAGGGGTCACCGGGGAGCTGTTTTTT CASHAGTGVTGELFF
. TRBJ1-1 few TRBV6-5 TGTGCCAGCAGTTACTCCCCCCCGGGGAGGGACACTGAAGCTTTCTTT CASSYSPPGRDTEAFF
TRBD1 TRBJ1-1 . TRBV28 TGTGCCAGCAGTTTAAGGGACAGGAGATCGTACACTGAAGCTTTCTTT CASSLRDRRSYTEAFF
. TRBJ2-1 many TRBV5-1 TGCGCCAGCAGCATCGGACGGGAACGGGGCTCGCAGTTCTTC CASSIGRERGSQFF
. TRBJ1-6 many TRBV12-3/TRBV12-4 TGTGCCAGCAGTTTTCCGAAATCACCCCTCCACTTT CASSFPKSPLHF